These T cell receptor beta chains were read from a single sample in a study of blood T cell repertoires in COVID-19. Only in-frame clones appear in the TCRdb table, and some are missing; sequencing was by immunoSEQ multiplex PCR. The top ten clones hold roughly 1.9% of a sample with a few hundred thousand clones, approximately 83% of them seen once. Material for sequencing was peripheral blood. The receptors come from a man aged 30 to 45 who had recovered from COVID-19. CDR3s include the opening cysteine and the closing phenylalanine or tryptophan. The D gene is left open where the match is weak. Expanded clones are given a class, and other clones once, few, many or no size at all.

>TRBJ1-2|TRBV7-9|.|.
TGTGCCAGCAGCCCAAACGAGTACGGCTACACCTTC
CASSPNEYGYTF
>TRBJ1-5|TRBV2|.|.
TGTGCCAGCAGTGAGAGGGCGTATAGCAATCAGCCCCAGCATTTT
CASSERAYSNQPQHF
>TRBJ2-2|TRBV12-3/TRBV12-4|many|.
TGTGCCAGCAGTTCGCTGCTAAGAGGGGAGCTGTTTTTT
CASSSLLRGELFF
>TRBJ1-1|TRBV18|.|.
TGTGCCAGCTCGGCAGAACTGAACACTGAAGCTTTCTTT
CASSAELNTEAFF
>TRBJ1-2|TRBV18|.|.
TGTGCCAGCTCACGTCAGGAGGCCTACACCTTC
CASSRQEAYTF
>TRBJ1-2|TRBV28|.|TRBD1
TGTGCCAGCAGTCCAGGCGGACAGGGGACCGGTGGCTACACCTTC
CASSPGGQGTGGYTF
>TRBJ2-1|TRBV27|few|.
TGTGCCAGCAACGGCGTCCCAGGCTCCTACAATGAGCAGTTCTTC
CASNGVPGSYNEQFF
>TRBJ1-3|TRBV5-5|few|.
TGTGCCAGCAGCTTGCTACTCGGTGAAAACACCATATATTTT
CASSLLLGENTIYF
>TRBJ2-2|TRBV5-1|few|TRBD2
TGCGCCAGCAGCTTGTCACCCGGGGGACTAACCGGGGAGCTGTTTTTT
CASSLSPGGLTGELFF
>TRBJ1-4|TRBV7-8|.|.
TGTGCCAGCAGCCCCTTCGGGAGAGAAAAACTGTTTTTT
CASSPFGREKLFF
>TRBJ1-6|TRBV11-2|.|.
TGTGCCAGCAGCTTAGCAGGGGATAATTCACCCCTCCACTTT
CASSLAGDNSPLHF
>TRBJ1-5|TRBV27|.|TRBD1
TGTGCCAGCAGACAACTCCTACAGGGGGGGGACAATCAGCCCCAGCATTTT
CASRQLLQGGDNQPQHF
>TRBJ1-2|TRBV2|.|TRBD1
TGTGCCAGCAGTGAAGGCTGGACAGGTTTGTCTGGCTACACCTTC
CASSEGWTGLSGYTF
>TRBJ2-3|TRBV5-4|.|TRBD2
TGTGCCAGCAGCCACGGACTAGCGGGACCAGATACGCAGTATTTT
CASSHGLAGPDTQYF
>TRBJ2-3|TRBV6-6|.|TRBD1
TGTGCCAGCAGTTACGAGGGGGCTCAAGATACGCAGTATTTT
CASSYEGAQDTQYF
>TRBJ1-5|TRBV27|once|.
TGTGCCAGCTCCCCGTATGGGGGGAATCAGCCCCAGCATTTT
CASSPYGGNQPQHF
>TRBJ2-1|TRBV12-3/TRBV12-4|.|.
TGTGCCAGCAGTTTACAGGGTAATGAGCAGTTCTTC
CASSLQGNEQFF
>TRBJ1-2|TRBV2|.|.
TGTGCCAGCAGTGAGGGGCTACTGGGGGGCTACACCTTC
CASSEGLLGGYTF
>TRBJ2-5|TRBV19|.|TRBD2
TGTGCCAGTAGTAGTCTAGCGGGGGGCGGGCAGTACTTC
CASSSLAGGGQYF
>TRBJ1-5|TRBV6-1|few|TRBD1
TGTGCCAGCAGTGCACACACAGGGGATAACAATCAGCCCCAGCATTTT
CASSAHTGDNNQPQHF
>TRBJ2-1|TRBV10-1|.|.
TGCGCCAGCAGCCCTCTCGGGGTTAACAATGAGCAGTTCTTC
CASSPLGVNNEQFF
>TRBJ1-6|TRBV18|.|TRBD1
TGTGCCAGCTCACTTCTTGAACCTCAACAGGGGACCTCCTATAATTCACCCCTCCACTTT
CASSLLEPQQGTSYNSPLHF
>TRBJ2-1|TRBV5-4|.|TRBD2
TGTGCCAGCGGTAGACTAGCGGGGCAGATTTCCTACAATGAGCAGTTCTTC
CASGRLAGQISYNEQFF
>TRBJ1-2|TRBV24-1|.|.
TGTGCCACCAGTGATTTGTGGCAGGACTATGGCTACACCTTC
CATSDLWQDYGYTF
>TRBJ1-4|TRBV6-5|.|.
TGTGCCAGCAGTCCGGGGTTTAATGAAAAACTGTTTTTT
CASSPGFNEKLFF
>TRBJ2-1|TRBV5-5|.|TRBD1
TGTGCCAGCAGACCACGACAGGGGGCGAATGAGCAGTTCTTC
CASRPRQGANEQFF
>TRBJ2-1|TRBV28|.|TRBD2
TGTGCCAGCAGCTCTCCGGGACTAGTAAGCTATGAGCAGTTCTTC
CASSSPGLVSYEQFF
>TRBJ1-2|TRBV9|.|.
TGTGCCAGCAGCGCCACAGGCATTTATGGTGGCTACACCTTC
CASSATGIYGGYTF
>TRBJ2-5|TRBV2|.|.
TGTGCCAGCAGTTATAACATGGGCGCAGAGACCCAGTACTTC
CASSYNMGAETQYF
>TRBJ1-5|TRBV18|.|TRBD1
TGTGCCAGCTCACTGGCTCCAGGGGGAATTAGCAATCAGCCCCAGCATTTT
CASSLAPGGISNQPQHF
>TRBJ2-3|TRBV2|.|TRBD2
TGTGCCAGCACTAACGACGGGGGGGCATCAGATACGCAGTATTTT
CASTNDGGASDTQYF
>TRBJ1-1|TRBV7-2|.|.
TGTGCCAGCAGCAATACAGCTAACACTGAAGCTTTCTTT
CASSNTANTEAFF
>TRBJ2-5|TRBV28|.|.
TGTGCCAGCAGTTTGAGGGGGTTGGGAGAGACCCAGTACTTC
CASSLRGLGETQYF
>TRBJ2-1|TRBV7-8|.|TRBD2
TGTGCCAGCAGCGCCGTCGGGGGGGCCGTCTATGAGCAGTTCTTC
CASSAVGGAVYEQFF
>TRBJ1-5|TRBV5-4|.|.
TGTGCCAGCAGCTTAGGGGGTGGCAATCAGCCCCAGCATTTT
CASSLGGGNQPQHF
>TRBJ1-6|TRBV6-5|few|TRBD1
TGTGCCAGCAACACAGACAGGGCTAATTCACCCCTCCACTTT
CASNTDRANSPLHF
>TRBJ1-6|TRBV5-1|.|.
TGCGCCAGCAGCTTGTCCCCCAACAGGGACCAGGGAGCCCTCCACTTT
CASSLSPNRDQGALHF
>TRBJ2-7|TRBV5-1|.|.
TGCGCCAGCAGCGCCACAGGACAGACCTACGAGCAGTACTTC
CASSATGQTYEQYF
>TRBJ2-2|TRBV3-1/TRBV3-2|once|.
TGTGCCAGCAGCCCCCCCGGGGACACCGGGGAGCTGTTTTTT
CASSPPGDTGELFF
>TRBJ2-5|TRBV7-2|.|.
TGTGCCAGCAGCTTAGGGACACACCAAGAGACCCAGTACTTC
CASSLGTHQETQYF
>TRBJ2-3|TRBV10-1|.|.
TGCGCCAGCAGTGAGTTTCTTACAGATACGCAGTATTTT
CASSEFLTDTQYF